This T cell receptor (beta chain) was profiled in a study of blood T cell repertoires in COVID-19 (dated by TCRdb to about 2020). In terms of the full investigation: Samples from collaborators originated in the United States, Italy and Spain and spanned both the acute and convalescent phases of COVID-19. The prospective study material was composed of cDNA or gDNA derived from T cells, B-cell-depleted T cells, or PBMCs. The dataset comprised deeply sampled blood TCRbeta repertoires from subjects exposed to, actively infected with, or recovered from COVID-19. The repertoires were released in a freely available public database intended as a resource for research on the immune response to SARS-CoV-2. Samples came from the ongoing ImmuneRACE study (first 160 participants) plus 1,254 subjects from 6 global collaborators. Nearly every sample came with metadata listing a de-identified subject ID, COVID-19 status, age in years and sex. Where available, HLA class I and class II types were obtained from metadata supplied by the sample provider rather than from assay-based typing. Summary of the overall study and its limitations: Clinical and demographic metadata were provided uncurated, with the amount varying by source and participant.

Spanning cysteine to phenylalanine, the CDR3 consists of 13 amino acids. Only CDR3 DNA remains: 39 bases, in frame from the first base. Germline trimming: 7 bases from V, 4 bases from J; junction bases outside gene matches: 6. The germline V gene supplies CDR1 MDHEN and CDR2 SYDVKM. Another Seattle source contributed samples from volunteer blood donors who had recovered from COVID-19. Collaborating institutions collected whole blood in K2EDTA tubes following their own protocols. For TCRbeta analysis, collaborators shipped samples as frozen whole blood, isolated PBMCs, or DNA extracted from either of those sample types. TCRbeta CDR3 regions were amplified from genomic DNA by means of the immunoSEQ Assay, a bias-controlled multiplex PCR. On the authors' methods: Nucleated cell counts per sample were estimated from amplification of reference gene primers within the assay. Sequence reads were collapsed and filtered to measure the absolute abundance of every unique TCRbeta CDR3 rearrangement. For each sample, productive Simpson clonality was calculated by taking the square root of Simpson's diversity index across productive rearrangements. This is the immuneACCESS table as TCRdb keeps it, with only in-frame sequences that have V and J called. A part of the clones is gone; compared with another copy, unresolved V genes explain less than half, and the rest is unexplained. V and J calls and clone size come straight from that table; D and trimming were deduced from the DNA. The sample table records around 280,000 clones; 75% to 90% of these occur just once. In total, the top ten clones hold over 2% of the sample.

This clone was seen a single time. There is no known antigen for this receptor. One base away there is no much larger clone; base qualities are not given. This TCR was recovered from a woman between 45 and 65 years old who had recovered from COVID-19. Sequenced: peripheral blood. The chain uses TRBV28 and TRBJ2-7, and 8 junctional nucleotides match TRBD1. The CDR3 has the sequence CASKDRDNYEQYF. The sequence in DNA is TGTGCCAGCAAGGACAGGGACAATTACGAGCAGTACTTC.